The T cell receptor beta chain under discussion was sequenced for a study of cytomegalovirus exposure and HLA in healthy donors. Study as a whole: In an early release, HLA-typed donors contributed 77 million or so unique TCR sequences.

Donors consisted of healthy bone marrow donors. This clone was seen just once. Antigen: not known. 13 Jbeta primers and 60 Vbeta primers were used for the PCR. Clones were sequenced by immunoSEQ multiplex PCR, and TCRdb holds only the in-frame ones, with some missing. This table has a few hundred thousand clones, around 83% appearing once. General study points: CMV serostatus was the only immune exposure information that was available. Cytomegalovirus status, reportedly, was diagnosed with high specificity and sensitivity by the classifier.

The germline V and J ends were trimmed by 4 bases and 6 bases, with 21 bases remaining between them. CDR3 length: 16 amino acids. Germline CDR1 and CDR2: MNHEY and SVGAGI. The TCR originated in a girl aged 10 to 17 in good health and CMV-seronegative. The specimen was PBMCs. V and J are TRBV6-5 and TRBJ1-1, with D possibly matching TRBD1 (6 bases). The CDR3 DNA reads TGTGCCAGCAGTTCCACCTTCTCACAGGGAAATCCTGAAGCTTTCTTT. As protein: CASSSTFSQGNPEAFF.